This T cell receptor beta chain was sequenced during a study of early T cells in non-severe SARS-CoV-2 infection. The overall study: It was bulk RNA from unsorted whole blood that was sequenced, and the chains were unpaired.

This clonotype was detected a few times. Deletions cut 5 bases from V and 0 bases from J, with 13 bases between. Germline CDR1 is SGHAT and CDR2 is FQNNGV. This CDR3 is built from 15 residues. Unique molecular identifiers were affixed to single, distinct cDNA molecules. TCRdb recomputed calls from the 5' RACE reads with MiXCR, one row per CDR3 protein. The sample lists some 91,000 distinct CDR3 sequences; 8% to 13% were seen once. Sequenced here: whole blood, sampled at baseline. This clonotype was sampled from an adult who was a healthcare worker with PCR-confirmed SARS-CoV-2 infection or an uninfected control (not recorded which). The chain combines TRBV11-2 with TRBJ1-1; D not certain. CDR3 residues: CASSLSGRMNTEAFF. The CDR3 DNA is TGTGCCAGCAGCCTCTCTGGACGGATGAACACTGAAGCTTTCTTT.